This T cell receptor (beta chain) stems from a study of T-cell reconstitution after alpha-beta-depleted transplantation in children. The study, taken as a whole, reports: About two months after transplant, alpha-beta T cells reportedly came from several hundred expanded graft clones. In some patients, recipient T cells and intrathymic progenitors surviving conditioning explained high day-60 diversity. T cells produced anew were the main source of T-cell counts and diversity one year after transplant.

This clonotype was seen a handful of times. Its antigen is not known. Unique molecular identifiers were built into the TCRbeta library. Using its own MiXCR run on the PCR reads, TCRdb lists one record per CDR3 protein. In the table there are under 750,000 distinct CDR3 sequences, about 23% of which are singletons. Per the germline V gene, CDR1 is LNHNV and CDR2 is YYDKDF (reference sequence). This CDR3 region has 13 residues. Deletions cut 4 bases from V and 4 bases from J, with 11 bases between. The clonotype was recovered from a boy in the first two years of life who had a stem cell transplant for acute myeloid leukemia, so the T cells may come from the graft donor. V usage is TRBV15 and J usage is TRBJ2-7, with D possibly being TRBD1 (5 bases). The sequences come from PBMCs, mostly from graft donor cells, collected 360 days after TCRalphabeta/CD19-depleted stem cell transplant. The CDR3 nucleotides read TGTGCCACCAGCAACAATCAGGGATACGAGCAGTACTTC. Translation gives CATSNNQGYEQYF.